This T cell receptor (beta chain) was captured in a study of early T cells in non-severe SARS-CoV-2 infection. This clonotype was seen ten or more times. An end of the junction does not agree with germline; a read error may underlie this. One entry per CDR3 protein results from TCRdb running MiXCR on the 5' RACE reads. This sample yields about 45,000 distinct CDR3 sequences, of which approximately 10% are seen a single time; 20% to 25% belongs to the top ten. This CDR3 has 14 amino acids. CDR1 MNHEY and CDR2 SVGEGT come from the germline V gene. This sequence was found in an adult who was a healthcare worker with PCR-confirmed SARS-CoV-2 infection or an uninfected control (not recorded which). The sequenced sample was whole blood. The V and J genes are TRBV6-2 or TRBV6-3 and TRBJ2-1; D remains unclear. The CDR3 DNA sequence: TGTGCCAGCACTTACAGATTTTCCTACAATGAGCAGTTCTTC. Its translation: CASTYRFSYNEQFF.